This T cell receptor beta chain came from a study of cytomegalovirus exposure and HLA in healthy donors. General study points: Among the CMV-associated chains, a few were confirmed in vitro as specific for CMV antigens. A later analysis reported that several of the most significant clusters appeared to be linked to common viral pathogens, among them Epstein-Barr virus.

The CDR3 is 14 residues long. With 2 bases removed from V and 3 bases from J, the gap between germline ends came to 11 bases. Germline values: CDR1 MGHRA, CDR2 YSYEKL. For this clone: The target antigen is unknown.

In the PCR, 60 Vbeta and 13 Jbeta primers were used. Assay: immunoSEQ multiplex PCR; the TCRdb copy retains only in-frame clones and omits some. The data show about 140,000 clones, with approximately 79% seen just once and approximately 8.3% held by the top ten. The gene calls are TRBV4-1 and TRBJ2-7; D is possibly TRBD1 (6 bases). The specimen was PBMCs. The origin of this receptor is a woman between 50 and 59 years old in good health and CMV-seropositive. This chain's CDR3 is CASSQYDRNYEQYF. CDR3 coding DNA: TGCGCCAGCAGCCAATACGACAGGAACTACGAGCAGTACTTC.